This record covers a single T cell receptor beta chain. Its antigen has not been determined. Because the CDR3's place on the DNA is in doubt, the DNA is left out and the CDR3 is given as listed by TCRdb. The CDR3 measures 19 amino acids from cysteine to phenylalanine. From the germline V gene, CDR1 is MGHDK and CDR2 is SYGVNS. Patients with uncontrolled infections, other autoimmune diseases, pregnancy or lactation were excluded. Diagnoses relied on clinical symptoms, serum thyroxine and TRAb, thyroid ultrasound and orbital computed tomography. Trizol reagent was used to extract total RNA, and RNA quality was then checked on an Agilent 2100 Bioanalyzer. This sample is part of a study of T cells in Graves' hyperthyroidism and ophthalmopathy (dated by TCRdb to between 2019 and 2020). Notes on the research overall: A discovery cohort of approximately 100 patients, 43 with Graves' ophthalmopathy and over 55 with stable Graves' hyperthyroidism, was used to find distinguishing TCR V-J signatures. Prospective prediction of ophthalmopathy was tested in an independent validation cohort of 18 to 20 hyperthyroidism patients and roughly 16 patients who later progressed to ophthalmopathy. The approximately 100 discovery patients were randomly split 7:3 into training and test sets. The study also compared thyroid tissue and blood T-cell repertoires from five or six Graves' hyperthyroidism patients. Following sampling, methimazole starting at 30 mg daily was given to hyperthyroidism patients, and high-dose intravenous methylprednisolone was given to ophthalmopathy patients. According to the paper, TCR Vbeta CDR3 sequencing was carried out on approximately 140 peripheral blood samples, which came from fewer than 50 ophthalmopathy, about 75 hyperthyroidism and around 17 progressor patients. Beyond this particular receptor, the publication reports: Blood samples also contained most of the expanded thyroid clonotypes (frequency above 0.001), which suggests that blood repertoires may reflect thyroid immune responses. In cross-validation, a model built on a 13 V-J signature told ophthalmopathy apart from stable hyperthyroidism with just under 90% sensitivity and approximately 81% specificity, and in testing the same model reached 80%/75%. In validation, the model predicted progression to ophthalmopathy a median of roughly 6.5 months before onset, with approximately 71% sensitivity and 72.22% specificity. Sample size was not statistically predetermined, and investigators were not blinded to group allocation.

The TCR beta CDR3 regions were amplified from the RNA transcripts. For the first round of RT-PCR on the TCR CDR3, the HTBI primer set was used together with the Qiagen OneStep RT-PCR kit. A second multiplex PCR round built the libraries, followed by size selection and purification. Paired-end sequencing of the libraries was performed with 100 bp reads on an Illumina HiSeq2000. The original methods were these. SOAPnuke was used to process the raw data, with reads discarded if the reads contained adapters or uncalled bases, had a mean Phred below 15, or lacked an exact constant-primer or identifier match. COPE v1.2.5 was used to merge the high-quality paired reads, and each unique nucleotide sequence was defined as a clonotype. Clonotypes were aligned to IMGT TRBV, TRBD and TRBJ reference segments using MiTCR v1.1. The analysis included only V-J combinations with a frequency above 0.0001, which together covered 99% to 99.2% of the repertoires. A TCS score was defined as the ratio between F50 (clonal expansion) and ExV (chaos), using BLOSUM62-based TCRdist between CDR3 peptides within each V-J. Welch's t-statistics and random forest reduced roughly 500 V-J features to 13, which were used in a naive Bayes classifier (R e1071). Thyroid-blood repertoire similarity was quantified with the Morisita-Horn index. TCRdb passed the public sequencing reads through fastp at Q25 and MiXCR, retaining productive beta sequences. Every distinct CDR3 protein forms one entry, paired with its most common genes and DNA. V and J calls and clone size were set by TCRdb, not the authors. Across this sample there are hundreds of thousands of distinct CDR3 sequences, with less than 45% seen only once. Roughly 6.5% of the sample rests with the top ten.

The receptor was isolated from an adult man with Graves' disease, either hyperthyroidism or ophthalmopathy (not recorded which). The chain is made from TRBV25-1 and TRBJ1-3. Sequencing input: peripheral blood or thyroid tissue (not recorded which). The CDR3 region reads CASSIYLCSVERSGNTIYF.